This paragraph reports one TCR beta chain. The sample is drawn from a study of blood T cell repertoires in COVID-19. Authors' methods: From reference gene primer amplification, estimates of nucleated cell counts were derived. Assay used: immunoSEQ multiplex PCR; TCRdb lists only in-frame clones, some missing. That table furnishes V, J and clone size, whereas the DNA furnished D and trimming. The sample lists approximately 160,000 clones; 80% were seen once. V shed 7 bases and J shed 5 bases, with 24 bases lying between them. This CDR3 region has 17 residues. CDR1 is KGHDR and CDR2 is SFDVKD in the germline V gene.

The TCR was taken from a man between 35 and 55 years old who had recovered from COVID-19. Source material: PBMCs or T cells enriched from blood (not recorded which). V gene TRBV24-1 combines with J gene TRBJ2-3, with a weak D call TRBD1 (5 bases). CDR3 residues: CATSTPGRPGPRDTQYF. The CDR3 nucleotides are TGTGCCACCAGCACGCCTGGAAGGCCAGGGCCAAGAGATACGCAGTATTTT.